This T cell receptor (beta chain) came from a study of cytomegalovirus exposure and HLA in healthy donors. Study findings and constraints: Later analysis identified a missense DCLRE1C variant that was linked to TCR beta V- and J-gene trimming. Many donors carried some public TCRs, although rarity characterized most TCR sequences. The presence/absence work took it that sequencing depth was about the same across donors.

Trimming took off 1 base at V and 7 bases at J, with 14 bases between the two ends. This CDR3 has 16 residues. CDR1 and CDR2 from the germline V gene are MGHRA and YSYEKL. Amplification used 60 Vbeta primers and 13 Jbeta primers. Authors' data handling: Unique TCR beta chains totaled approximately 83 million in a later count, with some 10 million of them shared. Clones were read by immunoSEQ multiplex PCR, and TCRdb kept only the in-frame ones, dropping some. V and J calls and clone size are copied from that table; D and trimming were computed from the DNA. In the table there are approximately 75,000 clones, around 80% of which are singletons. Note on this clone: Its matching antigen is unknown.

The source material was PBMCs. The receptor comes from a man aged 65 to 79 in good health and CMV-seropositive. The J gene is TRBJ1-6, the V gene TRBV4-1; D might be TRBD1 (6 bases). For the CDR3, the DNA is TGCGCCAGCAGCCAAGTTACAGGGCTCAACAATTCACCCCTCCACTTT. It encodes CASSQVTGLNNSPLHF.